This TCR beta chain is from a study of graft-versus-host responses after intestinal transplantation. Study-level information: Following induction with anti-thymocyte globulin, all recipients were given tacrolimus and steroids for two to three years.

This table comes from immunoSEQ multiplex PCR, and its TCRdb copy is limited to in-frame clones, with some not included. Of 20,000 to 30,000 clones listed, roughly 90% were seen once; the top ten hold just under 2%. Study-wide points: Allografts of patients with graft-donor T cell macrochimerism showed high graft-versus-host to host-versus-graft clone ratios. Ileal or blood samples showed some GvH clones first, and such clones were also found in recipient marrow.

To note about this clone: Its target is not known.

The specimen comprised PBMCs, sampled 39 to 40 days after intestinal transplant. The sequence was collected from a human patient who received an intestinal transplant, so some T cells may come from the graft donor.

Here the CDR3 DNA reads TGTGCCAGCTCATCCCTGATCCACACAGATACGCAGTATTTT. Encoded protein: CASSSLIHTDTQYF. J is TRBJ2-3 and V is TRBV18; D is unclear. The CDR3 is 14 residues long. The V end was cut by 5 bases, the J end by 2 bases, with 11 bases between. Germline CDR1 KGHSH, CDR2 LQKENI.